The 24 T cell receptor beta chains reported below all come from one sample, sequenced in a study of T cell responses to AZD1222 COVID-19 vaccine. The data were produced by immunoSEQ multiplex PCR, yet TCRdb's version contains in-frame clones alone and is incomplete. This sample has 150,000 to 200,000 clones; more than 85% occur once, and the top ten carry about 2.5%. The sample here was peripheral blood, taken on day 0 of AZD1222 vaccination. The origin of the receptors is an adult in good health.

This clone appeared once. This sequence joins TRBV10-3 and TRBJ2-7; 9 nucleotides agree with TRBD1. Germline CDR1 ENHRY, CDR2 SYGVKD. CDR3 size: 11 residues. The V gene end was trimmed by 10 bases and the J gene end by 5 bases; junction bases not matched to a gene: 3. The chain's CDR3 is CATGQGNEQYF. CDR3 in DNA: TGTGCCACGGGACAGGGTAACGAGCAGTACTTC.

CDR3 loop: CASSKVERPLHF. The CDR3 nucleotides read TGTGCCAGTAGTAAGGTGGAGAGGCCCCTCCACTTT. The genes are TRBV19 and TRBJ1-6; D remains unclear. Germline CDR1 reads LNHDA; CDR2 reads SQIVND (reference sequence). This CDR3 contains 12 residues. Trimming stripped 4 bases from V and 13 bases from J, with 11 bases between. Variable domain in full (rest from reference TRBV19 and TRBJ1-6): DGGITQSPKYLFRKEGQNVTLSCEQNLNHDAMYWYRQDPGQGLRLIYYSQIVNDFQKGDIAEGYSVSREKKESFPLTVTSAQKNPTAFYLCASSKVERPLHFGNGTRLTVT.

The V gene is TRBV11-3, the J gene TRBJ2-5, with TRBD2 identical over 11 bases. The trim removed 5 bases at V and 5 bases at J, leaving 10 bases unmatched. Germline CDR1 SGHNT, CDR2 YENEEA. This CDR3 comprises 16 residues. CDR3 in amino acids: CASSRTSGGMGETQYF. The CDR3 coding sequence is TGTGCCAGCAGCCGCACTAGCGGGGGTATGGGGGAGACCCAGTACTTC.

CDR3 sequence: CASSSFGIGSYNEQFF. In DNA form, the CDR3 reads TGTGCCAGCAGTTCTTTCGGGATAGGATCCTACAATGAGCAGTTCTTC. This sequence joins TRBV7-9 and TRBJ2-1; D is possibly TRBD2 (5 bases). Germline-derived CDR1 and CDR2 are SEHNR and FQNEAQ (reference sequence). V lost 6 bases and J 1 base, leaving 16 bases between the germline ends. The CDR3 contains 16 residues.

Here the CDR3 reads CASSIGLQGRNQPQHF. CDR3 DNA: TGTGCCAGTAGTATCGGTTTGCAGGGAAGGAATCAGCCCCAGCATTTT. This chain uses TRBV19 with TRBJ1-5; weak D call: TRBD1 (5 bases). CDR1 and CDR2 from the germline V gene are LNHDA and SQIVND (reference sequence). Trimming left V 3 bases short and J 4 bases short, with 16 bases between. The CDR3 sequence is 16 residues long.

The V call is TRBV3-1 (or the pseudogene TRBV3-2), the J call TRBJ1-1; D ambiguous. The CDR3 is 14 amino acids. V dropped 4 bases and J dropped 1 base, with 10 bases sitting between them. CDR1 is LGHDT, CDR2 YNNKEL, per germline (reference sequence). The CDR3 here is CASSLGKRNTEAFF. In nucleotides, the CDR3 is TGTGCCAGCAGCCTTGGCAAACGGAACACTGAAGCTTTCTTT.

V gene TRBV6-5 combines with J gene TRBJ2-1; 7 bases fit TRBD2. The CDR3 contains 14 residues. The trim removed 5 bases at V and 2 bases at J, leaving 3 bases unmatched. Per germline, CDR1 MNHEY and CDR2 SVGAGI. The DNA for the CDR3 is TGTGCCAGCAGTCCCGGACTAGCCTACAATGAGCAGTTCTTC. The encoded protein is CASSPGLAYNEQFF.

The chain uses TRBV7-2 and TRBJ1-6; TRBD1 is a possible D gene (6 bases). The CDR3 contains 19 residues. Germline V gene sequence: CDR1 SGHTA, CDR2 FQGNSA. The V and J ends lost 4 bases and 7 bases respectively, with 26 bases between them. In DNA, the CDR3 is TGTGCCAGCAGCTCCGATAGCGCAGGGGTACGGATCTCCAATTCACCCCTCCACTTT. This encodes CASSSDSAGVRISNSPLHF.

The chain links TRBV3-1 (or the pseudogene TRBV3-2) to TRBJ1-4, with a possible D match to TRBD1 (6 bases). The V gene lost 1 base and the J gene lost 6 bases, with 12 bases spanning the gap. CDR3 size: 15 residues. Germline values: CDR1 LGHDT, CDR2 YNNKEL (reference sequence). The CDR3 bases are TGTGCCAGCAGCCAAGTGAGGGGGGTCGATGAAAAACTGTTTTTT. It yields the protein CASSQVRGVDEKLFF.

The chain has TRBV27 and TRBJ1-6; TRBD1 aligns across 7 bases. Germline V gene sequence: CDR1 MNHEY, CDR2 SMNVEV (reference sequence). J lost 0 bases, V lost 2 bases, and 4 bases had no gene match. The CDR3 extends over 17 amino acids. This CDR3 reads CASSLTRGSSYNSPLHF. The CDR3 nucleotides read TGTGCCAGCAGTTTAACCAGGGGGAGCTCCTATAATTCACCCCTCCACTTT.

The chain employs TRBV7-9 and TRBJ2-7, with D perhaps given as TRBD1 or TRBD2 (5 bases each). Trimming stripped 2 bases from V and 7 bases from J, with 18 bases between. CDR3 length equals 15 residues. The germline CDR1 and CDR2 sequences are SEHNR and FQNEAQ (reference sequence). The CDR3 loop is CASSLPAGPRGEQYF. The DNA for the CDR3 is TGTGCCAGCAGCTTACCGGCAGGGCCCCGGGGAGAGCAGTACTTC. The variable domain in full, with the rest retrieved from reference TRBV7-9 and TRBJ2-7, is DTGVSQNPRHKITKRGQNVTFRCDPISEHNRLYWYRQTLGQGPEFLTYFQNEAQLEKSRLLSDRFSAERPKGSFSTLEIQRTEQGDSAMYLCASSLPAGPRGEQYFGPGTRLTVT.

The chain links TRBV7-2 to TRBJ2-7, with TRBD2 matching 13 bases. V was clipped by 1 base and J by 6 bases; unmatched bases: 6. CDR1 is SGHTA, CDR2 FQGNSA, per germline. The CDR3 runs 16 residues. In DNA form, the CDR3 reads TGTGCCAGCAGCTTAGGACCTACTAGCGGGGGGGTCGAGCAGTACTTC. Translation gives CASSLGPTSGGVEQYF.

This chain uses TRBV5-4 with TRBJ2-4; perhaps TRBD2 as D (5 bases). V was clipped by 5 bases and J by 5 bases, with 11 bases between them. Germline V gene data show CDR1 as SGHNT and CDR2 as YYREEE (reference sequence). This CDR3 region has 13 residues. In DNA, the CDR3 is TGTGCCAGCAGTTGGGCCGGGGAAAACATTCAGTACTTC. Its translation: CASSWAGENIQYF.

This chain uses TRBV27 with TRBJ2-1; D perhaps matches TRBD1 (5 bases). The length of the CDR3 is 17 residues. CDR1 is MNHEY and CDR2 is SMNVEV in the germline V gene (reference sequence). V was cut by 3 bases and J by 9 bases, with 24 bases left in between. CDR3 residues: CASSFPHPGPGISEQFF. The CDR3 bases are TGTGCCAGCAGTTTCCCCCACCCGGGTCCAGGGATTAGTGAGCAGTTCTTC.

This clone was counted a single time. V is TRBV7-6 and J is TRBJ2-1; D remains unclear. There are 11 residues in the CDR3. Germline CDR1 SGHVS, CDR2 FNYEAQ. The V gene lost 11 bases and the J gene lost 10 bases, with 15 bases spanning the gap. CDR3 residues: CASSLAGEQFF. CDR3 bases: TGTGCCTCCTCACTGGCAGGAGAGCAGTTCTTC.

A single count supports this clone. The genes are TRBV6-5 and TRBJ1-2; D is ambiguous. Germline CDR1 MNHEY, CDR2 SVGAGI. The CDR3 runs to 15 residues. V was clipped by 2 bases and J by 0 bases, with 10 bases between them. DNA of the CDR3: TGTGCCAGCAGTTACCGCAGGAAAACTAACTATGGCTACACCTTC. Encoded protein: CASSYRRKTNYGYTF.

The chain uses TRBV6-5 and TRBJ2-2; 9 positions agree with TRBD1. Trimming cost V 5 bases and J 5 bases; bases outside gene matches: 6. Looked up from germline, CDR1 is MNHEY and CDR2 is SVGAGI. This CDR3 spans 15 amino acids. The CDR3 sequence is CASSTTGGGTGELFF. The CDR3, as DNA: TGTGCCAGCAGTACTACAGGGGGCGGAACCGGGGAGCTGTTTTTT.

V usage is TRBV3-1 (or the pseudogene TRBV3-2) and J usage is TRBJ2-5; 14 nucleotides line up with TRBD2. The CDR3 spans 18 residues. The germline gives CDR1 LGHDT, CDR2 YNNKEL (reference sequence). Trimming at V came to 0 bases and at J to 3 bases, leaving 6 bases not matched to a gene. Here the CDR3 reads CASSQDRGLAGVEETQYF. CDR3 DNA: TGTGCCAGCAGCCAAGATAGGGGACTAGCGGGAGTGGAAGAGACCCAGTACTTC.

As concerns this clone: At one of its ends the junction is not consistent with the germline gene, which may arise from a read error. The chain employs TRBV3-1 (or the pseudogene TRBV3-2) and TRBJ2-1; 7 bases are shared with TRBD1. This CDR3 region has 13 residues. Germline CDR1 reads LGHDT; CDR2 reads YNNKEL (reference sequence). CDR3 residues: CASSQGQTSEKFF. In DNA form, the CDR3 reads TGTGCCAGCAGCCAGGGACAGACCTCTGAGAAGTTCTTC.

To note about this clone: One end of the junction is discordant with germline, which a read error may explain. This rearrangement joins TRBV20-1 to TRBJ1-2; D uncertain. Per the germline V gene, CDR1 is DFQATT and CDR2 is SNEGSKA (reference sequence). This CDR3 has 8 amino acids. CDR3 sequence: CMGNGYTF. CDR3 sequence (DNA): TGTATGGGCAATGGCTACACCTTC.

The rearrangement links TRBV7-9 to TRBJ1-2; possibly TRBD1 for D (6 bases). The CDR3 spans 14 residues. Between the trimmed V and J ends, which lost 4 bases and 2 bases, there was a span of 11 bases. Germline V gene data show CDR1 as SEHNR and CDR2 as FQNEAQ (reference sequence). The CDR3 region is CASSSDSSNYGYTF. The CDR3 DNA reads as TGTGCCAGCAGCTCGGACAGTTCGAACTATGGCTACACCTTC. The full variable domain, its missing parts supplied by reference TRBV7-9 and TRBJ1-2, is DTGVSQNPRHKITKRGQNVTFRCDPISEHNRLYWYRQTLGQGPEFLTYFQNEAQLEKSRLLSDRFSAERPKGSFSTLEIQRTEQGDSAMYLCASSSDSSNYGYTFGSGTRLTVV.

The J gene is TRBJ1-3, the V gene TRBV10-3; maybe TRBD1 (5 bases). The CDR3 has 14 residues. CDR1 and CDR2 from the germline V gene are ENHRY and SYGVKD. V shed 3 bases and J shed 3 bases, with 9 bases lying between them. The CDR3 reads CAISERGGGNTIYF. The CDR3 DNA follows: TGTGCCATCAGTGAAAGGGGCGGTGGAAACACCATATATTTT.

V gene TRBV18 combines with J gene TRBJ1-3; no reliable D call. V was trimmed by 3 bases and J by 0 bases, leaving 9 bases between them. The CDR3 is 15 residues long. Germline V gives CDR1 KGHSH, CDR2 LQKENI. The DNA for the CDR3 is TGTGCCAGCTCACCGGCGGGTATCTCTGGAAACACCATATATTTT. Amino acid sequence: CASSPAGISGNTIYF.

The chain combines TRBV20-1 with TRBJ2-7, with D possibly matching TRBD1 (6 bases). Trimming cost V 3 bases and J 0 bases, with 15 bases left between them. The CDR3 runs 15 residues. Germline values: CDR1 DFQATT, CDR2 SNEGSKA (reference sequence). The CDR3 loop is CSASTPQGISYEQYF. CDR3 coding DNA: TGCAGTGCTAGTACGCCCCAGGGGATCTCCTACGAGCAGTACTTC.